This T cell receptor (beta chain) was recorded in a study of lymphopenia after photon versus proton radiotherapy. Overall study findings and caveats: After the lymphocyte nadir, photon-treated repertoires showed oligoclonal expansion, especially of CD8+ Temra cells. In patients who died, overall survival fell as post-nadir TCR diversity dropped more. Photon-treated patients lost naive T cells and TCR diversity; proton-treated stayed stable. Only patients who died were analyzed for survival; proton advantage is unproven.

Germline values: CDR1 SEHNR, CDR2 FQNEAQ (reference sequence). V lost 1 base and J 4 bases, leaving 19 bases between the germline ends. The CDR3 is 17 amino acids. Profiled with immunoSEQ multiplex PCR; TCRdb holds only in-frame clones, not every one. Among around 16,000 clones listed, about 88% were seen once. This clone was found a few times. What it binds is unknown. The specimen comprised peripheral blood, sampled from a patient treated with proton-based radiotherapy. The sequence came from a woman aged 60-75 years with cholangiocarcinoma. Some clones in this sample may be carry-over from other donors' samples. The J gene is TRBJ2-5, the V gene TRBV7-9; D gene unclear. CDR3 amino acids: CASSLEVLRFTGETQYF. Here the CDR3 DNA reads TGTGCCAGCAGCTTAGAGGTGTTGCGGTTTACTGGAGAGACCCAGTACTTC.